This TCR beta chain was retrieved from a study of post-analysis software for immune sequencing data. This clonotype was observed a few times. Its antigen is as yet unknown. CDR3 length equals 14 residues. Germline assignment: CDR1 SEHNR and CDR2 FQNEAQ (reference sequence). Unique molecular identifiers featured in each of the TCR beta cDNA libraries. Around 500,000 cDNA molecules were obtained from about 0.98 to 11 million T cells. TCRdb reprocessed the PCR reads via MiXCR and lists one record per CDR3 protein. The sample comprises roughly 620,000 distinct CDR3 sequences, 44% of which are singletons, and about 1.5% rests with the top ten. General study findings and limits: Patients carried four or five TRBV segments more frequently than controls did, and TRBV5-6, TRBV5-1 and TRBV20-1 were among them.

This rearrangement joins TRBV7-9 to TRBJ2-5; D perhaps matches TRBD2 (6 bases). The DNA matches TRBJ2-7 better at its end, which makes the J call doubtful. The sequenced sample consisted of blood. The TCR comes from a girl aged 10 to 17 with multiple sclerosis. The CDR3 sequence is CASSFDRGTYEQYF. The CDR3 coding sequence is TGTGCCAGCAGCTTCGATCGCGGGACCTACGAGCAGTACTTC.